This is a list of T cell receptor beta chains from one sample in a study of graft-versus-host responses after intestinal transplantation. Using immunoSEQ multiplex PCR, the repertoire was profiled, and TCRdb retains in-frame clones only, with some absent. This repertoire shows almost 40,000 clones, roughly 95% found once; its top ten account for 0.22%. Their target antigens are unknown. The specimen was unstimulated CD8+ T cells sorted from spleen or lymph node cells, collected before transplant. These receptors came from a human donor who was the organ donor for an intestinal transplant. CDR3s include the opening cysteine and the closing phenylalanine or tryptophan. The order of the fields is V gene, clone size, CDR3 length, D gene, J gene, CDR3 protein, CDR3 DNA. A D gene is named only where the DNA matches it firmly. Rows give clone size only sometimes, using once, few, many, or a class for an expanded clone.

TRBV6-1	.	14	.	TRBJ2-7	CASSARDTHYEQYF	TGTGCCAGCAGTGCCCGGGACACGCACTACGAGCAGTACTTC
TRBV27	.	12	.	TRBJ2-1	CASSLGNNEQFF	TGTGCCAGCAGTTTAGGCAACAATGAGCAGTTCTTC
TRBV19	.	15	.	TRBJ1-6	CASSRFGAGIGALHF	TGTGCCAGTTCCCGTTTTGGGGCCGGGATTGGGGCCCTCCACTTT
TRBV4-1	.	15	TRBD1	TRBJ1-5	CASSHPGQGFQPQHF	TGCGCCAGCAGCCACCCGGGACAGGGGTTCCAGCCCCAGCATTTT
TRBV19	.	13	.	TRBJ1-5	CASSIGVGQPQHF	TGTGCCAGTAGTATCGGGGTTGGTCAGCCCCAGCATTTT
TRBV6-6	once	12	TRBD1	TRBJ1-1	CASSSGGTEAFF	TGTGCCAGCAGCTCAGGGGGCACTGAAGCTTTCTTT
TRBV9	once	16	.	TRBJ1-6	CASSVEGYSYNSPLHF	TGTGCCAGCAGCGTAGAAGGATACAGTTATAATTCACCCCTCCACTTT
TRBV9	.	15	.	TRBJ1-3	CASSPGSSSGNTIYF	TGTGCCAGCAGCCCCGGATCGAGCTCTGGAAACACCATATATTTT
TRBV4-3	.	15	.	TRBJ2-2	CASSQAQAWTGELFF	TGCGCCAGCAGCCAAGCGCAGGCTTGGACCGGGGAGCTGTTTTTT
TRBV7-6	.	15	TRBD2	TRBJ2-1	CASSLGAGGRNEQFF	TGTGCCAGCAGCTTAGGAGCGGGGGGTCGGAATGAGCAGTTCTTC
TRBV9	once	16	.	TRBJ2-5	CASSGGRGLAGETQYF	TGTGCCAGCAGCGGAGGAAGGGGACTGGCGGGGGAGACCCAGTACTTC
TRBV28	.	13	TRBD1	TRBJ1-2	CASSKQGYYGYTF	TGTGCCAGCAGTAAACAGGGGTACTATGGCTACACCTTC
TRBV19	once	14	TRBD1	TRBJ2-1	CASSSGQGHNEQFF	TGTGCCAGTAGTAGCGGACAGGGTCACAATGAGCAGTTCTTC
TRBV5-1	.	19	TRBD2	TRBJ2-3	CASSLVPTASGGGTDTQYF	TGCGCCAGCAGCTTGGTCCCTACGGCTAGCGGGGGGGGCACAGATACGCAGTATTTT
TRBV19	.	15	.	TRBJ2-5	CASSARLPYQETQYF	TGTGCCAGTAGTGCCCGACTACCGTACCAAGAGACCCAGTACTTC
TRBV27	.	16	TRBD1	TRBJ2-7	CASSSVDRGLSYEQYF	TGTGCCAGCAGTTCTGTCGACAGGGGGCTCTCCTACGAGCAGTACTTC
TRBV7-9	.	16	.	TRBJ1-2	CASSLAVSRRVWGYTF	TGTGCCAGCAGCTTAGCTGTCAGTAGGAGGGTCTGGGGCTACACCTTC
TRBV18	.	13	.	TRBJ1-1	CASSPETNTEAFF	TGTGCCAGCTCACCAGAAACGAACACTGAAGCTTTCTTT
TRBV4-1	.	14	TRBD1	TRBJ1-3	CASSPGTGGNTIYF	TGCGCCAGCAGTCCCGGGACAGGGGGAAACACCATATATTTT
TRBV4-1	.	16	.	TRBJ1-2	CASSQDWPGANYGYTF	TGCGCCAGCAGCCAAGATTGGCCGGGGGCTAACTATGGCTACACCTTC